A selection of T cell receptor beta chains follows, all from one sample in a study of blood T cell repertoires in COVID-19. Data came from immunoSEQ multiplex PCR; TCRdb stores just in-frame clones and leaves some out. The sample lists approximately 140,000 clones; roughly 81% were seen once. Specimen: PBMCs or T cells enriched from blood (not recorded which). These receptor sequences come from a woman between 50 and 59 years old with acute COVID-19. The CDR3 runs from the conserved cysteine through the conserved F or W. The D gene is left open where the match is weak. The size entry is marked missing in some rows and otherwise reads once, few, many or a size class.

D	size	length	V	J	CDR3	DNA
NA	NA	13	TRBV2	TRBJ1-2	CASSDRQPSHYTF	TGTGCCAGCAGTGATAGGCAGCCTAGCCACTACACCTTC
TRBD2	NA	15	TRBV4-1	TRBJ2-1	CASSQDALAVNEQFF	TGCGCCAGCAGCCAAGATGCACTAGCGGTGAATGAGCAGTTCTTC
TRBD1	NA	15	TRBV3-1/TRBV3-2	TRBJ1-2	CASSQGSGQGYGYTF	TGTGCCAGCAGCCAAGGCTCGGGACAGGGCTATGGCTACACCTTC
TRBD2	NA	14	TRBV4-3	TRBJ2-1	CASSVGLAYNEQFF	TGCGCCAGCAGCGTAGGACTAGCCTACAATGAGCAGTTCTTC
NA	NA	13	TRBV10-3	TRBJ1-2	CAISGEQAGRYTF	TGTGCCATCAGTGGGGAACAGGCTGGCCGCTACACCTTC
TRBD2	NA	15	TRBV5-1	TRBJ2-2	CASSSSSGRDGELFF	TGCGCCAGCAGCTCATCTAGCGGGAGGGACGGGGAGCTGTTTTTT
TRBD2	NA	15	TRBV30	TRBJ2-7	CAWRRTSGGSYEQYF	TGTGCCTGGAGGAGGACTAGCGGGGGATCCTACGAGCAGTACTTC
TRBD1	NA	13	TRBV5-1	TRBJ2-1	CASSSTGWNEQFF	TGCGCCAGCAGCTCGACAGGGTGGAATGAGCAGTTCTTC
TRBD2	once	14	TRBV30	TRBJ2-1	CAWSGGLAGGEQFF	TGTGCCTGGAGTGGGGGACTAGCGGGCGGTGAGCAGTTCTTC
NA	NA	15	TRBV7-2	TRBJ2-3	CASSSGSISTDTQYF	TGTGCCAGCAGTTCAGGGTCGATTAGCACAGATACGCAGTATTTT
NA	NA	13	TRBV25-1	TRBJ1-5	CASSQGPSEPQHF	TGTGCCAGCAGCCAGGGGCCCAGCGAGCCCCAGCATTTT